One sample yielded the 23 T cell receptor beta chains listed below, sequenced in a study of early T cells in non-severe SARS-CoV-2 infection. One entry per CDR3 protein results from TCRdb running MiXCR on the 5' RACE reads. The sample includes about 60,000 distinct CDR3 sequences, about 9.3% of them seen just once. The sequencing sample was made of whole blood. These receptors were collected from an adult who was a healthcare worker with PCR-confirmed SARS-CoV-2 infection or an uninfected control (not recorded which).

This clonotype was seen more than once but under ten times. This chain links TRBV20-1 with TRBJ1-2; TRBD1 might be the D (5 bases). CDR3 size: 14 residues. CDR1 is DFQATT and CDR2 is SNEGSKA in the germline V gene (reference sequence). The V end lost 0 bases, the J end lost 4 bases, and 12 bases lay between the germline ends. This CDR3 reads CSAREWQGGYGYTF. The CDR3, as DNA: TGCAGTGCTAGAGAATGGCAGGGCGGCTATGGCTACACCTTC.

In this sample, this clonotype turned up a few times. The chain joins TRBV5-1 to TRBJ2-2; 8 bases fit TRBD1. J gave up 3 bases and V 4 bases, and 5 bases lay outside the gene matches. The CDR3 extends over 15 amino acids. The germline CDR1 and CDR2 sequences are SGHRS and YFSETQ. CDR3 region: CASSRGTGDTGELFF. CDR3 sequence (DNA): TGCGCCAGCAGCCGCGGGACAGGAGACACCGGGGAGCTGTTTTTT.

V usage is TRBV5-4 and J usage is TRBJ2-6; D is undetermined. Looked up from germline, CDR1 is SGHNT and CDR2 is YYREEE (reference sequence). V was cut by 1 base and J by 0 bases, with 8 bases left in between. CDR3 length equals 16 residues. The CDR3, as DNA: TGTGCCAGCAGCTTGTCGGGCGGCTCTGGGGCCAACGTCCTGACTTTC. As protein: CASSLSGGSGANVLTF.

The V call is TRBV30, the J call TRBJ2-3; perhaps TRBD2 as D (6 bases). V was clipped by 0 bases and J by 10 bases, with 8 bases between them. The V gene's germline CDR1 is GTSNPN and CDR2 SVGIG (reference sequence). The CDR3 loop spans 11 amino acids. The CDR3 region has the DNA TGTGCCTGGAGTGTCGGGGGTTCGCAGTATTTT. This codes for CAWSVGGSQYF.

The CDR3 sequence is CASSAAPYEQYV. CDR3 DNA: TGTGCCAGTTCAGCGGCCCCTTACGAGCAGTACGTC. The chain couples TRBV10-3 to TRBJ2-7; weak D call: TRBD2 (5 bases). V was shortened by 10 bases and J by 4 bases, with 14 bases between the two germline ends. CDR1 ENHRY and CDR2 SYGVKD come from the germline V gene. This CDR3 is built from 12 residues.

This clonotype has a handful of counts. The chain couples TRBV4-2 to TRBJ1-4, with D perhaps matching TRBD1 (6 bases). Looked up from germline, CDR1 is LGHNA and CDR2 is YNFKEQ. Trimming pared 5 bases from V and 7 bases from J, leaving 26 bases between. CDR3 size: 18 residues. CDR3 region: CASSYNPQGPAGREKLFF. In DNA form, the CDR3 reads TGTGCCAGCAGCTACAATCCTCAGGGGCCCGCTGGTCGTGAAAAACTGTTTTTT.

This clonotype was seen once. This chain uses TRBV7-2 with TRBJ2-2; TRBD2 matches at 7 bases. CDR3 length: 15 residues. The germline V gene encodes CDR1 SGHTA and CDR2 FQGNSA. The trim removed 2 bases at V and 4 bases at J, leaving 4 bases unmatched. The CDR3 region has the DNA TGTGCCAGCAGCTTACAGTCGGGGGGCACCGGGGAGCTGTTTTTT. The encoded protein is CASSLQSGGTGELFF. Using reference TRBV7-2 and TRBJ2-2 for the parts outside the CDR3, the full variable domain is GAGVSQSPSNKVTEKGKDVELRCDPISGHTALYWYRQSLGQGLEFLIYFQGNSAPDKSGLPSDRFSAERTGGSVSTLTIQRTQQEDSAVYLCASSLQSGGTGELFFGEGSRLTVL.

The sample holds a few counts of this clonotype. The chain combines TRBV15 with TRBJ1-2; D gene unclear. This CDR3 region has 14 residues. V lost 1 base and J 2 bases, leaving 8 bases between the germline ends. Per the germline V gene, CDR1 is LNHNV and CDR2 is YYDKDF (reference sequence). The CDR3: CATSRVQDNYGYTF. CDR3 nucleotides: TGTGCCACCAGCAGAGTGCAGGACAACTATGGCTACACCTTC.

The chain couples TRBV19 to TRBJ2-3; D is perhaps TRBD1 or TRBD2 (5 bases each). With 7 bases removed from V and 3 bases from J, the gap between germline ends came to 11 bases. CDR3 size: 13 residues. CDR1 LNHDA and CDR2 SQIVND come from the germline V gene (reference sequence). CDR3 protein: CASTSEGTDTQYF. CDR3 DNA sequence: TGTGCCAGTACGTCTGAGGGGACAGATACGCAGTATTTT. Full variable domain (rest looked up from reference TRBV19 and TRBJ2-3): DGGITQSPKYLFRKEGQNVTLSCEQNLNHDAMYWYRQDPGQGLRLIYYSQIVNDFQKGDIAEGYSVSREKKESFPLTVTSAQKNPTAFYLCASTSEGTDTQYFGPGTRLTVL.

This clonotype was recorded a few times. The rearrangement joins TRBV12-3 or TRBV12-4 to TRBJ1-6; D unresolved. Trimming cost V 3 bases and J 0 bases, with 6 bases left between them. The CDR3 length is 15 residues. The CDR3 bases are TGTGCCAGCAGTTTCCAGAGCTCCTATAATTCACCCCTCCACTTT. This gives the protein CASSFQSSYNSPLHF.

The sample holds a few counts of this clonotype. The gene calls are TRBV10-3 and TRBJ2-3; weak D call: TRBD2 (5 bases). CDR1 is ENHRY, CDR2 SYGVKD, per germline. V was shortened by 6 bases and J by 4 bases, with 26 bases between the two germline ends. The CDR3 spans 18 residues. CDR3 DNA sequence: TGTGCCATCAGGCCCTTTTACTCCGGGGATTCGGGTCCAGATACGCAGTATTTT. Amino acids: CAIRPFYSGDSGPDTQYF.

This clonotype was seen a handful of times. The rearrangement links TRBV29-1 to TRBJ2-7, with a possible D match to TRBD1 (6 bases). V was cut by 4 bases and J by 6 bases, with 10 bases left in between. The germline V gene encodes CDR1 SQVTM and CDR2 ANQGSEA. The length of the CDR3 is 11 residues. CDR3 bases: TGCAGCGTTGCGGTAGGGGGCGAGCAGTACGTC. Translating it yields CSVAVGGEQYV.

This clonotype has more than one count but fewer than ten. The J gene is TRBJ1-2, the V gene TRBV6-6; 7 bases map to TRBD1. The CDR3 spans 15 residues. Germline-derived CDR1 and CDR2 are MNHNY and SVGAGI (reference sequence). The V segment lost 5 bases and the J segment 4 bases; nucleotides outside the gene matches: 10. CDR3: CASSPRTGWAYGYTF. CDR3 sequence (DNA): TGTGCCAGCAGTCCGCGGACAGGTTGGGCCTATGGCTACACCTTC.

This clonotype was picked up many times. The rearrangement links TRBV11-2 to TRBJ1-1; 7 bases agree with TRBD1. V lost 6 bases, J lost 5 bases, and 12 bases stayed unmatched. This CDR3 has 15 amino acids. Germline CDR1 and CDR2: SGHAT and FQNNGV. CDR3 residues: CASRPLTGIDTEAFF. The CDR3 bases are TGTGCCAGCAGACCCCTGACAGGGATTGATACTGAAGCTTTCTTT.

CDR3 region: CASSLGSGGAYNEQFF. The CDR3 DNA follows: TGTGCCAGCAGCTTGGGTAGCGGGGGGGCCTACAATGAGCAGTTCTTC. The genes are TRBV5-4 and TRBJ2-1; 11 bases line up with TRBD2. Trimming took 0 bases from V and 2 from J; bases not matched to a gene: 1. Germline assignment: CDR1 SGHNT and CDR2 YYREEE (reference sequence). This CDR3 is built from 16 residues.

This clonotype has just a few counts. This sequence joins TRBV11-2 and TRBJ2-5; 9 bases fit TRBD1. The CDR3 is 15 amino acids. The trim removed 4 bases at V and 5 bases at J, leaving 8 bases unmatched. CDR1 is SGHAT, CDR2 FQNNGV, per germline. CDR3 in amino acids: CASSSLQGAQETQYF. The CDR3 nucleotides read TGTGCCAGCAGCTCTTTACAGGGGGCGCAGGAGACCCAGTACTTC.

There are many counts of this clonotype. The chain has TRBV13 and TRBJ1-1; TRBD1 matches 7 bases. The J segment lost 7 bases and the V segment lost 5 bases, leaving 13 bases of the junction unmatched. Per the germline V gene, CDR1 is PRHDT and CDR2 is FYEKMQ (reference sequence). There are 15 residues in the CDR3. CDR3 nucleotide sequence: TGTGCCAGCAGCGAGTCGTGGCCAGGGGGGAATGAAGCTTTCTTT. The encoded protein is CASSESWPGGNEAFF.

This clonotype was found a few times. The chain uses TRBV29-1 and TRBJ2-3; D unclear. CDR3 length: 14 amino acids. The V gene's germline CDR1 is SQVTM and CDR2 ANQGSEA. V was trimmed by 1 base and J by 1 base, leaving 9 bases between them. Here the CDR3 DNA reads TGCAGCGTTGAAGGGACCTGGGGCACAGATACGCAGTATTTT. Its translation is CSVEGTWGTDTQYF.

This clonotype was seen only a few times. This sequence joins TRBV10-2 and TRBJ2-3, with 14 positions matching TRBD2. CDR3 length equals 18 residues. The ends lost 6 bases at V and 6 bases at J; junction bases unmatched: 14. Germline V gene data show CDR1 as WSHSY and CDR2 as SAAADI. The CDR3 DNA sequence: TGCGCCAGCAGCCCCAGACTAGCGGGGGGGCCATACATGGATACGCAGTATTTT. Translated: CASSPRLAGGPYMDTQYF.

The chain carries TRBV5-6 and TRBJ2-7, with unresolved D. Germline V CDR1 and CDR2: SGHDT, YYEEEE. V was pared by 1 base and J by 4 bases, with 21 bases between. The CDR3 loop spans 17 amino acids. DNA for the CDR3: TGTGCCAGCAGCTTGCAGATCGGCATGTTGTCTGGATACGAGCAGTACGTC. Protein product: CASSLQIGMLSGYEQYV.

The chain employs TRBV6-5 and TRBJ1-2; D unclear. Trimming shortened V by 7 bases and J by 9 bases, and 24 bases separated the two germline ends. CDR1 is MNHEY and CDR2 is SVGAGI in the germline V gene. CDR3 size: 15 residues. This chain's CDR3 is CASTRREAVERSYTF. Written as DNA, the CDR3 is TGTGCCAGCACCCGGAGGGAGGCTGTGGAAAGAAGCTACACCTTC.

The chain employs TRBV3-1 and TRBJ2-2; 10 nucleotides agree with TRBD1. J gave up 5 bases and V 4 bases, and 10 bases lay outside the gene matches. The CDR3 has 17 residues. Germline CDR1 is LGHDT and CDR2 is YNNKEL (reference sequence). CDR3 coding DNA: TGTGCCAGCAGCCCCCTAGATGACAGGGGGCGAACCGGGGAGCTGTTTTTT. It codes for CASSPLDDRGRTGELFF.

This clonotype was seen a few times. This chain joins TRBV3-1 and TRBJ2-4; no clear D gene. V was shortened by 2 bases and J by 5 bases, with 7 bases between the two germline ends. The CDR3 loop spans 13 amino acids. Germline V gene sequence: CDR1 LGHDT, CDR2 YNNKEL (reference sequence). The CDR3 protein is CASSQQGQNIQYF. The CDR3 coding sequence is TGTGCCAGCAGCCAACAAGGCCAAAACATTCAGTACTTC.